The sequence of this TCR beta chain was determined in a study of early stage breast cancer tumors. Study-wide context: Invasive lobular carcinomas made up about 30% of the 12 ER+/PR+/HER2- tumors. Study-level results: Compared with adjacent normal breast, tumors showed about 2.5-fold denser, more clonal T cells.

About this clone: Its antigen is undetermined.

The ends lost 4 bases at V and 2 bases at J; junction bases unmatched: 3. Germline V gene lookup returns CDR1 MGHDK and CDR2 SYGVNS. This CDR3 has 15 amino acids. Each sample had two DNA replicates, 0.5 ug blood or 1.5 ug tissue. The repertoire was sequenced with immunoSEQ multiplex PCR; TCRdb's copy has only in-frame clones and lacks some. There are about 58,000 clones in the sample; 60% to 85% occur only once, and 3.4% lies in the top ten. This sequence originates from a person aged 30-39 years with breast cancer. The rearrangement uses TRBV25-1 and TRBJ2-3; 10 nucleotides match TRBD1. The sequencing input was blood. CDR3 in amino acids: CASSATGGDTDTQYF. The DNA for the CDR3 is TGTGCCAGCAGTGCGACAGGGGGCGACACAGATACGCAGTATTTT.